These T cell receptor beta chains were read from a single sample in a study of blood T cell repertoires in COVID-19. Measured with immunoSEQ multiplex PCR; TCRdb has only the in-frame clones, and not every one. The sample carries about 230,000 clones, around four fifths recorded once. Sample: peripheral blood. Receptors were obtained from a woman between 65 and 79 years old with active or convalescent COVID-19. Both conserved end residues are part of each CDR3.

TRBV5-1	TRBJ1-1	18	CASSLGMRDRRMNTEAFF
TRBV7-8	TRBJ2-7	14	CASSLRLGDYEQYF
TRBV5-4	TRBJ2-7	18	CASSSRTHPGQGGGEQYF
TRBV14	TRBJ1-2	13	CASSLGQLDGYTF
TRBV18	TRBJ1-4	15	CASSPRDRVYEKLFF
TRBV10-3	TRBJ1-3	15	CAISEGVLSGNTIYF
TRBV5-1	TRBJ1-2	15	CASSLASPRGLGYTF
TRBV7-8	TRBJ1-3	13	CASSLLTGNTIYF
TRBV7-9	TRBJ2-7	12	CASSSGLYEQYF
TRBV5-1	TRBJ2-7	14	CASSLGASGSEQYF